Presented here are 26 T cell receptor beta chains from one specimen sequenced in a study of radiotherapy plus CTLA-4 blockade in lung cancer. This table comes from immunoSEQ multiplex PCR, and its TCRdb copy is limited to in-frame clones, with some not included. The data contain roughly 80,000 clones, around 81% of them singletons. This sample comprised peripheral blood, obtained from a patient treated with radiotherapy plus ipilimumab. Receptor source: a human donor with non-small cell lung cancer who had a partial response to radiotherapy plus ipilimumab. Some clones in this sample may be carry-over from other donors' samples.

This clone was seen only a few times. The CDR3, as DNA: TGTGCCATTACTCGGACAGCCGACACTGAAGCTTTCTTT. Translation: CAITRTADTEAFF. The chain combines TRBV10-3 with TRBJ1-1, with D tentatively TRBD1 (6 bases). Germline-derived CDR1 and CDR2 are ENHRY and SYGVKD. The CDR3 has 13 residues. V lost 9 bases and J lost 3, with 14 bases in between.

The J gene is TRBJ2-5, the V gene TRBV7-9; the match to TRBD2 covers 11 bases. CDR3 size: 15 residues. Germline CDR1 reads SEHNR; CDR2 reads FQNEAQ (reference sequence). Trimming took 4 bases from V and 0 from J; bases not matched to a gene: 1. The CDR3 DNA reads TGTGCCAGCAGCTGGGGACTAGCGGACCAAGAGACCCAGTACTTC. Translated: CASSWGLADQETQYF.

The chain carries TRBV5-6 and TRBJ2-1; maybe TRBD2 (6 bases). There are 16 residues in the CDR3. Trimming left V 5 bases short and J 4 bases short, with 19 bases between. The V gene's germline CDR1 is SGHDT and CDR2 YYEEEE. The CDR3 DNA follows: TGTGCCAGCAGTGCCGGGACTCCCATTAGGTACAATGAGCAGTTCTTC. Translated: CASSAGTPIRYNEQFF.

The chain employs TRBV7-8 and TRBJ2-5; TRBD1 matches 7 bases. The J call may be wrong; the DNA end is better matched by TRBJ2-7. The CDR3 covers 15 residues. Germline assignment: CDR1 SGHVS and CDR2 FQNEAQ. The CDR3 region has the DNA TGTGCCAGCAGCACTACCGGGACAGTATCATCCGAGCAGTACTTC. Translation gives CASSTTGTVSSEQYF.

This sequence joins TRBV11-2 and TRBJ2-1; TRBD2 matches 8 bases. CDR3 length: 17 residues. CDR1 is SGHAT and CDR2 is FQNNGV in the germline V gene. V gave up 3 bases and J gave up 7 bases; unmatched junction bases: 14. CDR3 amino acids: CASSFPRAGAGGNEQFF. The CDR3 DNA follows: TGTGCCAGCAGCTTCCCGCGAGCGGGGGCGGGGGGTAATGAGCAGTTCTTC.

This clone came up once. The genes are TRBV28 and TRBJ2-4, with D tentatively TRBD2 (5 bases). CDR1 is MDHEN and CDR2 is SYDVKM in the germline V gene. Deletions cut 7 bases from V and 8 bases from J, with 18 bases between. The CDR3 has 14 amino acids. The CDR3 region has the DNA TGTGCCAGCACCCGCGGGCAAGAACCGGACATTCAGTACTTC. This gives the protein CASTRGQEPDIQYF.

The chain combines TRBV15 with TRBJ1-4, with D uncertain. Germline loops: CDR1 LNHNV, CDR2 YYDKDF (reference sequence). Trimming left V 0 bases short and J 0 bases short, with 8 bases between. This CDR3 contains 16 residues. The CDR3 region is CATSRDRSSTNEKLFF. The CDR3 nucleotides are TGTGCCACCAGCAGAGATCGCAGTTCAACTAATGAAAAACTGTTTTTT.

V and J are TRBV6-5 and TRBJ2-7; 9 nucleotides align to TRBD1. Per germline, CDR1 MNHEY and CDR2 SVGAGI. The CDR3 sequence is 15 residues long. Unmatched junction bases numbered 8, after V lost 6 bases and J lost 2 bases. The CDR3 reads CASSLADRGAYEQYF. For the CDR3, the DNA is TGTGCCAGCAGCCTCGCGGACAGGGGTGCCTACGAGCAGTACTTC.

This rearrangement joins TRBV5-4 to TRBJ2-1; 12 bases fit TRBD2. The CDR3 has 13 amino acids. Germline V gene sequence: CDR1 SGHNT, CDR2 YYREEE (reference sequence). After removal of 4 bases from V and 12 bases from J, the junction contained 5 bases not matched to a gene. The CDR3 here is CASSTSLAGGQFF. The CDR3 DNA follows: TGTGCCAGCAGCACCTCACTAGCGGGGGGGCAGTTCTTC.

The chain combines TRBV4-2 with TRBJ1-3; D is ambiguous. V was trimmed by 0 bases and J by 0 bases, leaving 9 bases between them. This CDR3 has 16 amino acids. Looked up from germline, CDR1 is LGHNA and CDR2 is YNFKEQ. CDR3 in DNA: TGTGCCAGCAGCCAAGATCCGAGCGGCTCTGGAAACACCATATATTTT. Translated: CASSQDPSGSGNTIYF.

The CDR3 DNA reads TGTGCCAGCACTCGGACAGGGGGGTCAGATACGCAGTATTTT. Protein product: CASTRTGGSDTQYF. V usage is TRBV6-1 and J usage is TRBJ2-3, with 10 bases fitting TRBD1. Germline trimming cut 7 bases from V and 4 bases from J; bases unmatched to any gene: 5. Germline CDR1 reads MNHNS; CDR2 reads SASEGT. The CDR3 contains 14 residues.

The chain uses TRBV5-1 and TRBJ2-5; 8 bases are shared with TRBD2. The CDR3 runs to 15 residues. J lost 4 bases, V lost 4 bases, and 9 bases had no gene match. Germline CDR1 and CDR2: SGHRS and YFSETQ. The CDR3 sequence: CASSMGRGGPETQYF. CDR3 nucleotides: TGCGCCAGCAGCATGGGTCGGGGGGGACCAGAGACCCAGTACTTC.

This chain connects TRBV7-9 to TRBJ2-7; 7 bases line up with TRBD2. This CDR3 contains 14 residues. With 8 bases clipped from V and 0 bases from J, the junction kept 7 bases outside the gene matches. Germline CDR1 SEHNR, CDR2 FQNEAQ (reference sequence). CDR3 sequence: CASAQGGSSYEQYF. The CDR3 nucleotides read TGTGCCAGCGCGCAGGGCGGGAGCTCCTACGAGCAGTACTTC.

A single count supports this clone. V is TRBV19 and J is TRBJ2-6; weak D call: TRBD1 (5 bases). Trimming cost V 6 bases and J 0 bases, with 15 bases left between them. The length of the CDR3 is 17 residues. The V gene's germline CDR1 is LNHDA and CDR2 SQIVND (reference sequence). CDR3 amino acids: CASRRQLSISGANVLTF. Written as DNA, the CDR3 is TGTGCCAGTAGAAGACAGCTTTCTATCTCTGGGGCCAACGTCCTGACTTTC.

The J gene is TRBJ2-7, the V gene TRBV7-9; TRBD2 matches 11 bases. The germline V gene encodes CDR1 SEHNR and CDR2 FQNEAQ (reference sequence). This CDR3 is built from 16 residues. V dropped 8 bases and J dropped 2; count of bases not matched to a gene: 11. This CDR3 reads CASATLAGGVTYEQYF. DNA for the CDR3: TGTGCCAGCGCCACCTTAGCGGGAGGGGTGACCTACGAGCAGTACTTC. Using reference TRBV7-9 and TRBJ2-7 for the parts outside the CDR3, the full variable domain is DTGVSQNPRHKITKRGQNVTFRCDPISEHNRLYWYRQTLGQGPEFLTYFQNEAQLEKSRLLSDRFSAERPKGSFSTLEIQRTEQGDSAMYLCASATLAGGVTYEQYFGPGTRLTVT.

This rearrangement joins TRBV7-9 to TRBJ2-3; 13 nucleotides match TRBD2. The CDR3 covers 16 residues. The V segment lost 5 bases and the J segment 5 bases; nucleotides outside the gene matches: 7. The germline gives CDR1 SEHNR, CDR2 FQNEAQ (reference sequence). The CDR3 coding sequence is TGTGCCAGCAGCCCCACTAGCGGGGGGGCCTTAGATACGCAGTATTTT. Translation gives CASSPTSGGALDTQYF.

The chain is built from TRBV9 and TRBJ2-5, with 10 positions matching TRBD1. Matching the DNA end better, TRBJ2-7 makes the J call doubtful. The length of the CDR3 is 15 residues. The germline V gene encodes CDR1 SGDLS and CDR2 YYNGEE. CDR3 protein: CASSVAPGQGYEQYF. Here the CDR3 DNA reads TGTGCCAGCAGCGTAGCTCCGGGACAGGGGTACGAGCAGTACTTC.

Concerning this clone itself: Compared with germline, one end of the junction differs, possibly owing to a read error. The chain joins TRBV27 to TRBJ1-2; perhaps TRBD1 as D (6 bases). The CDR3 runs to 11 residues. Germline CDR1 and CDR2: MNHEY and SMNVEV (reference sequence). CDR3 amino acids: CASRLQGYYAF. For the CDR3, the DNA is TGTGCCAGCAGACTACAGGGATACTATGCCTTC.

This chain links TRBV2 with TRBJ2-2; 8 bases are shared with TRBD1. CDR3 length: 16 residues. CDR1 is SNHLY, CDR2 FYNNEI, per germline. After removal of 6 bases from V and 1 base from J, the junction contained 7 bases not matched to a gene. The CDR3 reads CASSRTGTENTGELFF. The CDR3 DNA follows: TGTGCCAGCAGCCGGACAGGGACGGAGAACACCGGGGAGCTGTTTTTT.

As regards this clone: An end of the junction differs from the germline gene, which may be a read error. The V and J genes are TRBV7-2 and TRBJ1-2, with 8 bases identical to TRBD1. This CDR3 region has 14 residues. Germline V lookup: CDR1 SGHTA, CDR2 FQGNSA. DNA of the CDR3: TGTGCTAGCAGCGCGGACAGGGTCGGCTATGGCTACACCTTC. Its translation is CASSADRVGYGYTF.

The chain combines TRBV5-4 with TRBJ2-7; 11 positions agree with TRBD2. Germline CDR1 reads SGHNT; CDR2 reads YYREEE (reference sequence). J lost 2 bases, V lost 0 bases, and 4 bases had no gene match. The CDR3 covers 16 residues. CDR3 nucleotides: TGTGCCAGCAGCTTGGGGGCTAGCGGGGGGACCTACGAGCAGTACTTC. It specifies CASSLGASGGTYEQYF.

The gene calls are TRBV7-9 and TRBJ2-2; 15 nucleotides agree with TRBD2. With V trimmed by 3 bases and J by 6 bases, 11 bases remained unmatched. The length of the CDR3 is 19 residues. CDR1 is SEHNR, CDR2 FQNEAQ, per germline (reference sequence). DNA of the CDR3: TGTGCCAGCAGCTTCGCCCCGGGACTAGCGGGAGGTGGAGCCGGGGAGCTGTTTTTT. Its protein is CASSFAPGLAGGGAGELFF.

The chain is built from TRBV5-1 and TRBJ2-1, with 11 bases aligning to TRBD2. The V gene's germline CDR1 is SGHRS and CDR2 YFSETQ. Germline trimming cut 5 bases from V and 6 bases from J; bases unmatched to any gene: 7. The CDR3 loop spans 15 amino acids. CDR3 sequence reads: CASRRSGGAFNEQFF. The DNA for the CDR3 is TGCGCCAGCAGGCGTAGCGGGGGGGCGTTCAATGAGCAGTTCTTC.

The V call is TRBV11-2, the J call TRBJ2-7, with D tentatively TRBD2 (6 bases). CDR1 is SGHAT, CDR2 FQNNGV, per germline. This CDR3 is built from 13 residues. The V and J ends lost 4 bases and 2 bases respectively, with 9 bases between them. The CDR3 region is CASSSSVPYEQYF. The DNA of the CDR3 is TGTGCCAGCAGCTCTAGCGTCCCCTACGAGCAGTACTTC. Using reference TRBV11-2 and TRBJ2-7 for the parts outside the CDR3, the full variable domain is EAGVAQSPRYKIIEKRQSVAFWCNPISGHATLYWYQQILGQGPKLLIQFQNNGVVDDSQLPKDRFSAERLKGVDSTLKIQPAKLEDSAVYLCASSSSVPYEQYFGPGTRLTVT.

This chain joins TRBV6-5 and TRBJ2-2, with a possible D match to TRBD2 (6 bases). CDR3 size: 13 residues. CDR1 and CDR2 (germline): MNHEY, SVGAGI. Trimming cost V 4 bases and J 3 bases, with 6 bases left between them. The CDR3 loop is CASSWGDTGELFF. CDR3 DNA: TGTGCCAGCAGTTGGGGGGACACCGGGGAGCTGTTTTTT.

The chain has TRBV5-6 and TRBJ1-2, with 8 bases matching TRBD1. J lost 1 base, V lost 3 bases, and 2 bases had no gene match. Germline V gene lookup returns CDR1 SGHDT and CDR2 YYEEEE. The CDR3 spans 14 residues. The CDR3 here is CASSSTGVNYGYTF. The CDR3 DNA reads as TGTGCCAGCAGCTCGACAGGGGTTAACTATGGCTACACCTTC.